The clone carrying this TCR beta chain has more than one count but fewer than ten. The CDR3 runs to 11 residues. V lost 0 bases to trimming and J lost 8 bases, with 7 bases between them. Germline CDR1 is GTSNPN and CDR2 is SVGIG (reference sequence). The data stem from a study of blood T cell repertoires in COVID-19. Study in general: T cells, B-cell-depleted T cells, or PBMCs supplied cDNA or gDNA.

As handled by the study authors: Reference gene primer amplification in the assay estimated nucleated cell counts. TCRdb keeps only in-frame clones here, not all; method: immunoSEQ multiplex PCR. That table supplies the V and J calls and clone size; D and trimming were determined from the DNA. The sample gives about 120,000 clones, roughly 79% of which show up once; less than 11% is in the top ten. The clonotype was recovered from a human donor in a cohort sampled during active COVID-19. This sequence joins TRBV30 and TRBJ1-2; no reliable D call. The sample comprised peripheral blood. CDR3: CAWSVHPGYTF. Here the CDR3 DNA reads TGTGCCTGGAGTGTACACCCGGGCTACACCTTC.